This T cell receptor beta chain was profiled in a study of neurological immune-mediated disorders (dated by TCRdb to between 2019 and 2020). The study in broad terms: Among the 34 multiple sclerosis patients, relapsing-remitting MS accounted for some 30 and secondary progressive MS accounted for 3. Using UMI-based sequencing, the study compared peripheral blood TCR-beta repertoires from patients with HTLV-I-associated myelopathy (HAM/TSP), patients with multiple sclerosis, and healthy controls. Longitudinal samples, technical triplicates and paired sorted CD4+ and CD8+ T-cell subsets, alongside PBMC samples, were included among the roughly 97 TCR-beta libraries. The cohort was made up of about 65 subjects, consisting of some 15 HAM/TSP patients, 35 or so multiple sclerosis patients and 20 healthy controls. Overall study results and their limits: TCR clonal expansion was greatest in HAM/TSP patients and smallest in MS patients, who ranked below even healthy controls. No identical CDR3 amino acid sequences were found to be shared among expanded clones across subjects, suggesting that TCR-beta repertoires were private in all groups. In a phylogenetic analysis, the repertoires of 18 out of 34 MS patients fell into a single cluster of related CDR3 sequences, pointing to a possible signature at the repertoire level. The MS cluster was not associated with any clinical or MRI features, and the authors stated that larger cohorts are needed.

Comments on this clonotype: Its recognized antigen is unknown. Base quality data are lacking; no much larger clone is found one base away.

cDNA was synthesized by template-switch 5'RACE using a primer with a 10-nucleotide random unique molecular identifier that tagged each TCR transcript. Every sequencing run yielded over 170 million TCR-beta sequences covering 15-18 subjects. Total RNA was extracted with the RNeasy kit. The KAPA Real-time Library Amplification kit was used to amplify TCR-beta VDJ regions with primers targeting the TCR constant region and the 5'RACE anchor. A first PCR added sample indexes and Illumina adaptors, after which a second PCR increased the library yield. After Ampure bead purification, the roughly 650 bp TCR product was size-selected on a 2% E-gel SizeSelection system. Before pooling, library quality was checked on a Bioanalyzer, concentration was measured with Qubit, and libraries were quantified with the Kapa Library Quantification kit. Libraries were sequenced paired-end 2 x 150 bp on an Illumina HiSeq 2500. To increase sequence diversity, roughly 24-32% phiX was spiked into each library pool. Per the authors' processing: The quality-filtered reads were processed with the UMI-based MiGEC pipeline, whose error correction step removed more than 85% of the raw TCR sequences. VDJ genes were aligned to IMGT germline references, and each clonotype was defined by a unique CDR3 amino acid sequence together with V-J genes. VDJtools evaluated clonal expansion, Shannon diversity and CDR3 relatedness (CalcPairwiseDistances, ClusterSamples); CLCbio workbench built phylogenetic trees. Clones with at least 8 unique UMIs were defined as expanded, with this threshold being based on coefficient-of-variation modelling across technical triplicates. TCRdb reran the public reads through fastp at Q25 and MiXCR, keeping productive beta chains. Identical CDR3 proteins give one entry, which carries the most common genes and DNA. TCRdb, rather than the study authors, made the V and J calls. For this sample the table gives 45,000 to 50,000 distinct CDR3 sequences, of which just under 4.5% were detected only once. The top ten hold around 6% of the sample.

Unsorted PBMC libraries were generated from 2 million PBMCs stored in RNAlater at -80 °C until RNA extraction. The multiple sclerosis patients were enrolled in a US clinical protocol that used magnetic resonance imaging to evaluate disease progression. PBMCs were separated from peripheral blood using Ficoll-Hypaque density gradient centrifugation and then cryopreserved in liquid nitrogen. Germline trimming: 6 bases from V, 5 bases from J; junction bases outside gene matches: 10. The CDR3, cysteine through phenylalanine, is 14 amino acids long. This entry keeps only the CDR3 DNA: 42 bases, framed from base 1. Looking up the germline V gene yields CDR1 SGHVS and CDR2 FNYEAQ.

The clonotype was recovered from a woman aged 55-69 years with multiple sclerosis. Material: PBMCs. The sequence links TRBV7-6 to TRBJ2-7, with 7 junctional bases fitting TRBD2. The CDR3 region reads CASSERGDANEQYF. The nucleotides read TGTGCCAGCAGTGAACGGGGGGACGCCAACGAGCAGTACTTC.